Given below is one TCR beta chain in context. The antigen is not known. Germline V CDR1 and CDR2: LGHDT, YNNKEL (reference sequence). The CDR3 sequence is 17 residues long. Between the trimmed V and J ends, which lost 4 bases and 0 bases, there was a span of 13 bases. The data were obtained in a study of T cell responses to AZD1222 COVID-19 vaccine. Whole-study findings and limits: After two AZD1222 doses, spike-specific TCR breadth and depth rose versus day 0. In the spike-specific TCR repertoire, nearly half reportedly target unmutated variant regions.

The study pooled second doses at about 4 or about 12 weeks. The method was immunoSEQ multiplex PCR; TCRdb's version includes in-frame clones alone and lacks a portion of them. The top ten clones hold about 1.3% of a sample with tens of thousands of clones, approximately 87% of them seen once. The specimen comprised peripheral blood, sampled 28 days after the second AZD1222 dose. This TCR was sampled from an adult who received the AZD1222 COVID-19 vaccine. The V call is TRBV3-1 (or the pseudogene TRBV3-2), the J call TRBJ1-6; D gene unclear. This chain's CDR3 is CASSPSGGSSYNSPLHF. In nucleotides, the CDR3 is TGTGCCAGCAGCCCTTCAGGTGGGAGCTCCTATAATTCACCCCTCCACTTT.